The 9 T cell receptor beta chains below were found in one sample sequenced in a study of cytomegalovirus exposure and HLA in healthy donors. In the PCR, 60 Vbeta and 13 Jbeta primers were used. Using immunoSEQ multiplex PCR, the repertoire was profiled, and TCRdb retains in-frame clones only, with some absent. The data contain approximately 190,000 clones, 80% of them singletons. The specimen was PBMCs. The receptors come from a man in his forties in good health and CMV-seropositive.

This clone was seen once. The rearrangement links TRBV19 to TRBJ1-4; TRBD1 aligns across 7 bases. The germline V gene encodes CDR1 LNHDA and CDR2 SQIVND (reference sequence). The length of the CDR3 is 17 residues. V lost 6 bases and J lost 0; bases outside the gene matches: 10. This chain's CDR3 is CASSTGQVITTNEKLFF. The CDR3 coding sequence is TGTGCCAGTAGCACCGGACAGGTGATAACAACTAATGAAAAACTGTTTTTT.

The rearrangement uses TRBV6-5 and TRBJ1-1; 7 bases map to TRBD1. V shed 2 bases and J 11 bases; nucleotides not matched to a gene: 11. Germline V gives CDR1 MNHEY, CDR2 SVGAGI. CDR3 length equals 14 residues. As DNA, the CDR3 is TGTGCCAGCAGTTACGGGGGCGCAGGGGGTAAGGCTTTCTTT. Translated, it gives CASSYGGAGGKAFF.

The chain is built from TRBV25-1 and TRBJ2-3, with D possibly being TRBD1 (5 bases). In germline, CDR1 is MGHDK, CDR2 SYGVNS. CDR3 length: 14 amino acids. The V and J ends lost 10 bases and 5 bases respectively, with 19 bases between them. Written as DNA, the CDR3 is TGTGCCACCGCGATAGGGGTAGTTGGAGATACGCAGTATTTT. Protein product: CATAIGVVGDTQYF.

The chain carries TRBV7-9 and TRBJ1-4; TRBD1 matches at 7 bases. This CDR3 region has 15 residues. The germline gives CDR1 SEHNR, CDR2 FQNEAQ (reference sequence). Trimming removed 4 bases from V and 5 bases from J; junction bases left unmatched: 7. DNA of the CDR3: TGTGCCAGCAGCTCGGAGGCAGGGGGGAATGAAAAACTGTTTTTT. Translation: CASSSEAGGNEKLFF.

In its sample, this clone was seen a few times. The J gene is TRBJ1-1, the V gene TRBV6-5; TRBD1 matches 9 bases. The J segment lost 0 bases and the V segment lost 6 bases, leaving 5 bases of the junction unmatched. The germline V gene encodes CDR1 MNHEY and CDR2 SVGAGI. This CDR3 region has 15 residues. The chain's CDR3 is CASSWGQGMNTEAFF. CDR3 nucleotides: TGTGCCAGCAGCTGGGGACAGGGCATGAACACTGAAGCTTTCTTT.

CDR3 protein: CASSPTEPKETQYF. CDR3 bases: TGTGCCAGCTCACCGACAGAGCCTAAAGAGACCCAGTACTTC. The gene calls are TRBV18 and TRBJ2-5; possible D gene TRBD1, 5 bases. Trimming stripped 3 bases from V and 3 bases from J, with 11 bases between. Looked up from germline, CDR1 is KGHSH and CDR2 is LQKENI. The CDR3 covers 14 residues.

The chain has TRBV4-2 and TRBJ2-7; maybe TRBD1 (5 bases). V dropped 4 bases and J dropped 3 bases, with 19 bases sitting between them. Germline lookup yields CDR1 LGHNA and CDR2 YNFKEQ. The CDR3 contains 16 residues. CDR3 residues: CASSPGSPDNHYEQYF. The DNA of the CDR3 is TGTGCCAGCAGCCCAGGGTCCCCGGACAACCACTACGAGCAGTACTTC.

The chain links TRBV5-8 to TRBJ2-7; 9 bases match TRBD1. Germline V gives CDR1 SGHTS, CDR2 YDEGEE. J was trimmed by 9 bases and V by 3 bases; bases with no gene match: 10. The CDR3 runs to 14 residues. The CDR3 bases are TGTGCCAGCAGCTGGACAGGGGTCCCCTGGGGGCAGTACTTC. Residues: CASSWTGVPWGQYF.

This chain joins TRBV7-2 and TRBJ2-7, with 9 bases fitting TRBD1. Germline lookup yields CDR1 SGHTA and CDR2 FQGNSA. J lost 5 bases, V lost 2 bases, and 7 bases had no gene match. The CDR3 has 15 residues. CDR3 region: CASSLRGTGRHEQYF. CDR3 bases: TGTGCCAGCAGCTTAAGGGGGACAGGGCGACACGAGCAGTACTTC.